The source of this T cell receptor beta chain is a study of human T cells and chemical hapten exposure. Looking at the study overall: The use of 2% DPC on approximately 2 cm by approximately 2 cm of upper inner arm skin constituted sensitization. Slight volume differences across pooled libraries mainly accounted for varying per-sample TCR yields. General observations from the study: Sensitization with DPC brought no change to TCRs above 1 in 1000 in frequency.

MiXCR was run by TCRdb on the RACE reads, yielding one entry per CDR3 protein. The data contain more than 75,000 distinct CDR3 sequences, around 9.6% of them seen just once; the ten biggest clones take up about 3.5%. Time point given: pre-sensitization, week 0. Treatment defined: therapeutic diphenylcyclopropenone sensitization with weekly scalp DPC. Staff drew blood before applying each patch test. This clonotype was counted ten times or more. Its specificity is not known. CDR1 SGHKS and CDR2 YYEKEE come from the germline V gene (reference sequence). The CDR3 totals 14 residues. Trimming stripped 4 bases from V and 6 bases from J, with 16 bases between.

The J gene is TRBJ1-1, the V gene TRBV5-5; D may be TRBD1 (5 bases). The sequencing used whole blood, collected in connection with sensitization to the hapten diphenylcyclopropenone (DPC). This clonotype originated in a woman aged 40 to 49 with alopecia areata. Some clones in this sample may be carry-over from other donors' samples. The CDR3: CASSPPQGGSEAFF. In nucleotides, the CDR3 is TGTGCCAGCAGCCCCCCCCAGGGCGGATCTGAAGCTTTCTTT.